The TCR beta chain under discussion was sequenced for a study of blood T cell repertoires in COVID-19. Study in general: Both acute and convalescent COVID-19 samples were obtained from the United States, Italy and Spain. T cells, B-cell-depleted T cells, or PBMCs provided the cDNA or gDNA that served as material.

In the original workflow: The assay estimated nucleated cells by amplifying reference gene primers. Assay used: immunoSEQ multiplex PCR; TCRdb lists only in-frame clones, some missing. That table supplies the V and J calls and clone size; D and trimming were determined from the DNA. The data show 100,000 to 110,000 clones, 85% seen once. CDR1 is SGHNT and CDR2 is YYREEE in the germline V gene (reference sequence). V lost 4 bases, J lost 14 bases, and 9 bases stayed unmatched. The CDR3 loop spans 13 amino acids. The material sequenced was peripheral blood. This clonotype originated in a man aged 45-60 years with active or convalescent COVID-19. The gene calls are TRBV5-4 and TRBJ1-4; 9 nucleotides align to TRBD1. DNA for the CDR3: TGTGCCAGCAGCAGGACAGGGGACGCAGGGCTGTTTTTT. Translated, it gives CASSRTGDAGLFF. Full variable domain (remainder filled in from reference TRBV5-4 and TRBJ1-4): ETGVTQSPTHLIKTRGQQVTLRCSSQSGHNTVSWYQQALGQGPQFIFQYYREEENGRGNFPPRFSGLQFPNYSSELNVNALELDDSALYLCASSRTGDAGLFFGSGTQLSVL.